This T cell receptor (beta chain) was obtained from a study of OX40 agonist ivuxolimab in advanced cancers. TCRdb's copy holds only in-frame clones and misses some; the assay was immunoSEQ multiplex PCR. The sample includes tens of thousands of clones, 80% to 85% seen only once; the top ten take 5%. Germline V gene data show CDR1 as SEHNR and CDR2 as FQNEAQ (reference sequence). The CDR3 has 16 amino acids. Trimming stripped 1 base from V and 1 base from J, with 12 bases between. The source is an adult with an advanced solid tumor such as melanoma, head and neck, liver or kidney cancer. Sample: CD4+ or CD8+ T cells sorted from blood, taken in a trial of the OX40 agonist ivuxolimab. The chain has TRBV7-9 and TRBJ2-3; TRBD2 is a possible D gene (6 bases). The CDR3 DNA sequence: TGTGCCAGCAGCTTAGGGTCCGGGAGTGGCACAGATACGCAGTATTTT. It translates to CASSLGSGSGTDTQYF.